This record covers a single T cell receptor beta chain. The antigen is undetermined. The record originates from a study of CD8 T cells in ankylosing spondylitis. Findings and caveats of the study: A TCR beta motif of several highly homologous variants seemed to mark ankylosing spondylitis blood. In reactive arthritis synovial fluid and blood, some motif variants had been reported before.

Construction of TCR beta libraries was performed using quantitative 5'-RACE with molecular barcodes. Via MiXCR, TCRdb re-called the 5' RACE reads, giving one row per CDR3 protein. The sample holds hundreds of thousands of distinct CDR3 sequences; roughly 12% are singletons and the top ten take roughly 0.51%. The sequenced material came from blood, either unsorted or a sorted T cell fraction (not recorded which). This sequence was found in a male donor with ankylosing spondylitis.

The chain's CDR3 is CASSLGFPQGYDTEAFF. The CDR3 DNA is TGCGCCAGCAGCTTGGGGTTTCCTCAGGGGTATGACACTGAAGCTTTCTTT. The rearrangement uses TRBV5-1 and TRBJ1-1; D possibly corresponds to TRBD1 (6 bases). The V gene's germline CDR1 is SGHRS and CDR2 YFSETQ. There are 17 residues in the CDR3. The V and J ends lost 0 bases and 3 bases respectively, with 18 bases between them.